The sequence of this T cell receptor (beta chain) was determined in a study of blood T cell repertoires in COVID-19. Looking at the study overall: Samples came from the United States, Italy and Spain, spanning acute and convalescent COVID-19.

There are a few counts of this clone. Here immunoSEQ multiplex PCR was the method, and the copy in TCRdb shows in-frame clones only, minus some. The data hold approximately 180,000 clones, with roughly 76% observed a single time. Germline V gene lookup returns CDR1 MDHEN and CDR2 SYDVKM. V was pared by 8 bases and J by 0 bases, with 10 bases of the junction left unmatched. The CDR3 length is 16 residues. Seattle cases were enrolled at active infection and followed longitudinally. The sequence came from a woman of 80 years or more with COVID-19, enrolled during active disease. The chain employs TRBV28 and TRBJ1-5; 7 nucleotides align to TRBD1. Sequences were obtained from peripheral blood. The CDR3 nucleotides read TGTGCCAGCGCGCCCAGGGACAGACTTAGCAATCAGCCCCAGCATTTT. Amino acid sequence: CASAPRDRLSNQPQHF.